This entry is about one TCR beta chain. Its antigen is unknown. No base quality values were provided; no much bigger clone lies one nucleotide off. RNA was extracted with the RNeasy kit and roughly 0.45 to 1 ug was reverse transcribed using random hexamers. The immunoSEQ multiplex PCR assay, which covers 54 Vbeta and 13 Jbeta segments, was used to amplify TCR beta CDR3 regions. To correct PCR amplification bias, a synthetic template baseline was used for both primer optimization and computational correction. Concerning the study's data processing: Only productive sequences were kept, with reads annotated to V, D and J genes according to IMGT and analyzed in immunoSEQ Analyzer. Clonality was calculated as one minus the Shannon entropy normalized by log2 of the number of productive unique sequences. For each patient and control, public and private clones were evaluated among the 100 most prevalent clones. Clones were defined as Susac-specific when absent from the healthy and MS cohorts, from about 1,100 published viral clones and from other ImmuneACCESS disease sequences. TCRdb reran the public reads through fastp at Q25 and MiXCR, keeping productive beta chains. Rows matching on CDR3 protein sequence are summarized as one entry with the most common DNA and genes. The V and J calls, along with clone size, are taken from TCRdb and not from the paper's own processing. In all, the sample holds roughly 250,000 distinct CDR3 sequences, and about 96% of those were seen once. Together, the top ten hold 0.095% to 0.12% of the sample.

From the cysteine up to the phenylalanine, the CDR3 has a length of 14 residues. Of the read, only the CDR3 DNA is kept; its 42 bases are in frame from base 1. Sequences SGDLS (CDR1) and YYNGEE (CDR2) are obtained from the germline V gene. V is pruned by 5 bases and J by 5 bases, leaving 8 bases of the junction without a gene match. High-throughput TCR beta sequencing profiled peripheral blood CD8+ and CD4+ T cells from healthy donors, Susac syndrome patients and multiple sclerosis patients. The Susac syndrome patients fulfilled recently defined diagnostic criteria for definite or probable disease. CD8+ TEMRA cells were enriched by FACS, while bulk CD8+ and CD4+ T cells were purified by magnetic negative isolation. Blood was drawn into EDTA tubes, processed within 24 hours, and PBMCs were isolated by density gradient centrifugation. PBMCs intended for TCR sequencing were cryopreserved in liquid nitrogen and were subsequently thawed in a 37 degrees C water bath. The sorted or isolated CD4+, CD8+ and CD8+ TEMRA cells had a purity of 90% or higher.

This entry belongs to a study of CD8 T cells in Susac syndrome (dated by TCRdb to the late 2010s). General notes on the study: Of the Susac syndrome patients who were sequenced, roughly 8 were in clinical remission while 5 or 6 had clinically active disease. At the time of blood withdrawal, Susac syndrome patients were either therapy-naive, taking corticosteroids (with some also receiving IVIg), or on IVIg alone. Repertoire sequencing was used to test whether CD8+ T cell activation and differentiation in Susac syndrome was antigen driven.

Study-level results and caveats: The number of individuals in the TCR sequencing and HLA analysis was acknowledged as relatively small. No clonal expansion was detected in the CD4+ T cell repertoire of Susac syndrome patients.

The sequenced material came from CD4+ T cells from PBMCs. Rearrangement joined TRBV9 to TRBJ1-2; TRBD1 fits 8 bases in the junction. The receptor was isolated from a human donor with Susac syndrome. The base sequence is TGTGCCAGCAGGACGACAGGGGTCGGATATGGCTACACCTTC. It encodes CASRTTGVGYGYTF. Where the CDR3 stops, the reference TRBV9 and TRBJ1-2 genes take over; the full variable domain is DSGVTQTPKHLITATGQRVTLRCSPRSGDLSVYWYQQSLDQGLQFLIQYYNGEERAKGNILERFSAQQFPDLHSELNLSSLELGDSALYFCASRTTGVGYGYTFGSGTRLTVV.